These 9 T cell receptor beta chains came from one sample sequenced in a study of chemoradiotherapy in HPV16-positive cancers. Measured with immunoSEQ multiplex PCR; TCRdb has only the in-frame clones, and not every one. Among approximately 32,000 clones listed, just under 80% were seen once. The sequencing here drew on blood, taken from a patient who underwent chemoradiotherapy. The receptors stem from a human donor with HPV-associated anogenital cancer.

The rearrangement uses TRBV30 and TRBJ2-7; D might be TRBD1 (6 bases). V was trimmed by 0 bases and J by 6 bases, leaving 18 bases between them. The CDR3 totals 15 residues. The germline V gene encodes CDR1 GTSNPN and CDR2 SVGIG (reference sequence). Written as DNA, the CDR3 is TGTGCCTGGAGTGTTATGGGGGACATCGGCTCCGAGCAGTACTTC. Its protein product is CAWSVMGDIGSEQYF.

This clone was detected only once. This sequence joins TRBV4-1 and TRBJ2-3; D is perhaps TRBD1 or TRBD2 (5 bases each). Trimming stripped 4 bases from V and 6 bases from J, with 17 bases between. The CDR3 covers 15 residues. The germline CDR1 and CDR2 sequences are MGHRA and YSYEKL. The DNA for the CDR3 is TGCGCCAGCAGCCCCGGGACGGTTCTATTCGATACGCAGTATTTT. Protein product: CASSPGTVLFDTQYF.

CDR3 loop: CASSVHGTLTDTQYF. The DNA of the CDR3 is TGTGCCAGCAGCGTACACGGGACACTCACAGATACGCAGTATTTT. J is TRBJ2-3 and V is TRBV9; a possible D gene is TRBD1 (6 bases). CDR1 is SGDLS, CDR2 YYNGEE, per germline. The CDR3 spans 15 residues. V gave up 1 base and J gave up 2 bases, with 11 bases separating them.

The chain joins TRBV6-6 to TRBJ1-6; D call uncertain. The V gene lost 2 bases and the J gene lost 4 bases, with 12 bases spanning the gap. CDR3 length equals 16 residues. From germline, CDR1 is MNHNY and CDR2 SVGAGI (reference sequence). The CDR3, as DNA: TGTGCCAGCAGTTACGGAACTACAGTTTATAATTCACCCCTCCACTTT. Translating it yields CASSYGTTVYNSPLHF.

The V and J genes are TRBV5-1 and TRBJ2-1; 10 bases are shared with TRBD1. V shed 3 bases, J shed 9 bases, and the junction held 3 bases outside the gene matches. This CDR3 is built from 13 residues. Germline CDR1 reads SGHRS; CDR2 reads YFSETQ. In DNA, the CDR3 is TGCGCCAGCAGCTCCGGGACAGGGGTTGAGCAGTTCTTC. It translates to CASSSGTGVEQFF.

The gene calls are TRBV2 and TRBJ1-5; D is undetermined. There are 16 residues in the CDR3. V lost 2 bases and J 2 bases, leaving 13 bases between the germline ends. In germline, CDR1 is SNHLY, CDR2 FYNNEI. In nucleotides, the CDR3 is TGTGCCAGCAGTGAAAATAGGGTGCGGGGCAATCAGCCCCAGCATTTT. Amino acids: CASSENRVRGNQPQHF. Full variable domain (rest looked up from reference TRBV2 and TRBJ1-5): EPEVTQTPSHQVTQMGQEVILRCVPISNHLYFYWYRQILGQKVEFLVSFYNNEISEKSEIFDDQFSVERPDGSNFTLKIRSTKLEDSAMYFCASSENRVRGNQPQHFGDGTRLSIL.

The CDR3: CSVEDYRSNGYTF. Here the CDR3 DNA reads TGCAGCGTTGAAGACTACAGAAGTAATGGCTACACCTTC. The V gene is TRBV29-1, the J gene TRBJ1-2; D is ambiguous. Trimming took off 0 bases at V and 6 bases at J, with 11 bases between the two ends. Germline CDR1 and CDR2: SQVTM and ANQGSEA. The length of the CDR3 is 13 residues.

This clone was observed a single time. The chain uses TRBV19 and TRBJ2-2; D remains ambiguous. The CDR3 contains 15 residues. Between the trimmed V and J ends, which lost 7 bases and 4 bases, there was a span of 16 bases. Germline CDR1 reads LNHDA; CDR2 reads SQIVND (reference sequence). CDR3 loop: CASTPATQATGELFF. The CDR3 coding sequence is TGTGCCAGTACCCCGGCCACTCAAGCCACCGGGGAGCTGTTTTTT.

The chain joins TRBV5-5 to TRBJ2-7; 9 bases align to TRBD1. The V and J ends lost 4 bases and 3 bases, in that order; junction bases with no gene match: 5. This CDR3 is built from 14 residues. Germline CDR1 SGHKS, CDR2 YYEKEE (reference sequence). The CDR3 protein is CASSPPGQGYEQYF. For the CDR3, the DNA is TGTGCCAGCAGCCCCCCGGGACAGGGCTACGAGCAGTACTTC.